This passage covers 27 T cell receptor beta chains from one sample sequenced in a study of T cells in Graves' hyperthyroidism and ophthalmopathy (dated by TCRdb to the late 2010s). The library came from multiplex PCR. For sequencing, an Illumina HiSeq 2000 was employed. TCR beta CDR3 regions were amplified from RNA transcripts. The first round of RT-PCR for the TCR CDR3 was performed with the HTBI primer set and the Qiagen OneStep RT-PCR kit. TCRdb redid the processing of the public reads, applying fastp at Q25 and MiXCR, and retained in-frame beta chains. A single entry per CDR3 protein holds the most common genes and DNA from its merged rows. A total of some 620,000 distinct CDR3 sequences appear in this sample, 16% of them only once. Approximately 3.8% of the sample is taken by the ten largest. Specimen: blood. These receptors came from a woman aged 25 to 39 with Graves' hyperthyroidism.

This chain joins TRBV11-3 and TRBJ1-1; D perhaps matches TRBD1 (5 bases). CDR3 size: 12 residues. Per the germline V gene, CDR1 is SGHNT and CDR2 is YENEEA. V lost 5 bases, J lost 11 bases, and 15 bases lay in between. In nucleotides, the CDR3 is TGTGCCAGCAGCCCTCAGGGCAGTGGGGCTTTCTTT. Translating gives CASSPQGSGAFF.

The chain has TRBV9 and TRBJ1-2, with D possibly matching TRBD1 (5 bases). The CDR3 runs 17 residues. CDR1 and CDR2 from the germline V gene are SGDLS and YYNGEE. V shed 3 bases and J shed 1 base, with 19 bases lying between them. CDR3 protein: CASSAGPRGDRNYGYTF. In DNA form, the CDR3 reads TGTGCCAGCAGCGCTGGCCCGAGGGGAGATCGTAACTATGGCTACACCTTC.

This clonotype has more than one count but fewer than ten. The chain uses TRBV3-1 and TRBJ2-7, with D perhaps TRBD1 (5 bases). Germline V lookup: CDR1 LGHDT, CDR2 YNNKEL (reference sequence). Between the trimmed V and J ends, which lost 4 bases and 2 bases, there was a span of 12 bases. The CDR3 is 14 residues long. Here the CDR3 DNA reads TGTGCCAGCAGCCCCGAAAGGGGTGCCTACGAGCAGTACTTC. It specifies CASSPERGAYEQYF.

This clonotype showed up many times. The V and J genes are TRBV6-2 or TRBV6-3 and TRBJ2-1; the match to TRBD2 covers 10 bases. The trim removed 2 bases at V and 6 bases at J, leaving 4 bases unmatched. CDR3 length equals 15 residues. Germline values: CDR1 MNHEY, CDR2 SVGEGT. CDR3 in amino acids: CASSYILAGVNEQFF. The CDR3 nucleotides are TGTGCCAGCAGTTACATCCTAGCGGGAGTCAATGAGCAGTTCTTC.

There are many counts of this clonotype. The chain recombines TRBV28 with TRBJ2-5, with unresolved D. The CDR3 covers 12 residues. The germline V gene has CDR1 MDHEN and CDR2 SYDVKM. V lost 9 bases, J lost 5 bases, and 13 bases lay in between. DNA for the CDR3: TGTGCCAGAGGTACGGGCAAGGAGACCCAGTACTTC. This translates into CARGTGKETQYF.

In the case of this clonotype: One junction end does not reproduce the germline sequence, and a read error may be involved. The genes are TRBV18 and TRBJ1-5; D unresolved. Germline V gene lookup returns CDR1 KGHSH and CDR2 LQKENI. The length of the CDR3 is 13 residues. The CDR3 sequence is CASSPVDHQRQHF. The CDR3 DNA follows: TGTGCCAGCTCACCAGTAGATCATCAGCGCCAGCATTTT.

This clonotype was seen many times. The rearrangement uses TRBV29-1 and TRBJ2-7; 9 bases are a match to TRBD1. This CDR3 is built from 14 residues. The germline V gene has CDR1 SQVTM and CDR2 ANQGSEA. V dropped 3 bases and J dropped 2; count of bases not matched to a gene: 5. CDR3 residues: CSVERGQGTYEQYF. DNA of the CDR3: TGCAGCGTTGAGCGGGGACAGGGCACCTACGAGCAGTACTTC.

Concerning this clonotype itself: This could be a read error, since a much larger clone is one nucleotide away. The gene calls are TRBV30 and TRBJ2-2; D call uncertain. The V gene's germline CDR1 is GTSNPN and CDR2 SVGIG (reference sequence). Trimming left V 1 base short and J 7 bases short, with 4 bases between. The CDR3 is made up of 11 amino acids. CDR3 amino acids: CAWSAVGELFF. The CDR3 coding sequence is TGTGCCTGGAGTGCAGTCGGGGAGCTGTTTTTT. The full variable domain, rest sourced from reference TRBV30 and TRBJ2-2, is SQTIHQWPATLVQPVGSPLSLECTVEGTSNPNLYWYRQAAGRGLQLLFYSVGIGQISSEVPQNLSASRPQDRQFILSSKKLLLSDSGFYLCAWSAVGELFFGEGSRLTVL.

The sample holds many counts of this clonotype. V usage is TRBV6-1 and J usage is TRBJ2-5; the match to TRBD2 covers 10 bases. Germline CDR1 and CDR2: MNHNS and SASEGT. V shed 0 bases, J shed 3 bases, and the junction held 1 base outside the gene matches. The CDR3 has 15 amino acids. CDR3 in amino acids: CASSEALAGEETQYF. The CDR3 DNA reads TGTGCCAGCAGTGAAGCTCTAGCGGGAGAAGAGACCCAGTACTTC.

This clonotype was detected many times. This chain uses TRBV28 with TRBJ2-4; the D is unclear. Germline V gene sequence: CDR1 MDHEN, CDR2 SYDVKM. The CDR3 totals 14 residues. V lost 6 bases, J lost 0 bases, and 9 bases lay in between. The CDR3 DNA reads TGTGCCAGCAGCCTAGGGATAGCCAAAAACATTCAGTACTTC. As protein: CASSLGIAKNIQYF.

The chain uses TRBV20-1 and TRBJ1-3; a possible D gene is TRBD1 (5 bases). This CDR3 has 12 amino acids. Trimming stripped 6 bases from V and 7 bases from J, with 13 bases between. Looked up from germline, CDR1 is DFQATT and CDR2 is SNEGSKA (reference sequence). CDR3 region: CSAAGGGNTIYF. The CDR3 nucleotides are TGCAGTGCCGCGGGGGGAGGGAACACCATATATTTT.

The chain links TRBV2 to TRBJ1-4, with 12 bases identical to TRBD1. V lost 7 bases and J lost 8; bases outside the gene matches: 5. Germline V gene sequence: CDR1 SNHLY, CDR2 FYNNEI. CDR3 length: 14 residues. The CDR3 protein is CASKGTGGFEKLFF. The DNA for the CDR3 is TGTGCCAGCAAAGGGACAGGGGGCTTCGAAAAACTGTTTTTT.

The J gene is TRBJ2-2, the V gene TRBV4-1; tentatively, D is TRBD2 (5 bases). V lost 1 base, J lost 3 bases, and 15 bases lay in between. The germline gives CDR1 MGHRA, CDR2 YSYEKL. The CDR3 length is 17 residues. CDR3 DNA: TGCGCCAGCAGCCAAGTTAACCTCGGACTGGACACCGGGGAGCTGTTTTTT. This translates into CASSQVNLGLDTGELFF.

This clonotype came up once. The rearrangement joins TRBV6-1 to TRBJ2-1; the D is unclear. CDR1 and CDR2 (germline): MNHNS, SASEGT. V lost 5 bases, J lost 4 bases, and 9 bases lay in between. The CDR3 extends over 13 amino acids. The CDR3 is CASSTLRYNEQFF. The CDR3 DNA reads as TGTGCCAGCAGTACCTTAAGATACAATGAGCAGTTCTTC.

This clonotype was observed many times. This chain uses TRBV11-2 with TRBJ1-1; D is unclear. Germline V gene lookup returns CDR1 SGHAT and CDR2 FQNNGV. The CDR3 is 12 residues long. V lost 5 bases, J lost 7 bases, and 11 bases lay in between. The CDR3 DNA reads TGTGCCAGCAGCCCATGGACGGATGAAGCTTTCTTT. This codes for CASSPWTDEAFF.

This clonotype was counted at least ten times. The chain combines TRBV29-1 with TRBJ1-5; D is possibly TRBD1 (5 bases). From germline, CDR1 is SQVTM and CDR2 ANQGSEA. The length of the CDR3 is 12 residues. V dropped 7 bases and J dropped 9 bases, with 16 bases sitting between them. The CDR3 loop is CSATDSHGPQHF. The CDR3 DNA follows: TGCAGCGCAACCGACAGTCACGGGCCCCAGCATTTT.

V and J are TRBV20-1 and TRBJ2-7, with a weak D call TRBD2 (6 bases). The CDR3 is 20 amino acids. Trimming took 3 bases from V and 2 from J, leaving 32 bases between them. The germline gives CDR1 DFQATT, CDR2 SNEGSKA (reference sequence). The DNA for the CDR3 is TGCAGTGCTAGTAGTCCCCCGCGGGATAGGCTCTCCAAGGGGACCTACGAGCAGTACTTC. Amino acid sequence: CSASSPPRDRLSKGTYEQYF.

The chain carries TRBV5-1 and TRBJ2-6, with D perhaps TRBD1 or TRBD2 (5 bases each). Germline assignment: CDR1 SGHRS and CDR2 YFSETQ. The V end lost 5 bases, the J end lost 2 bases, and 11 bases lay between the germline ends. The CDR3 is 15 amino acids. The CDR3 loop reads CASRGVTPGANVLTF. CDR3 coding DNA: TGCGCCAGCAGGGGGGTGACCCCTGGGGCCAACGTCCTGACTTTC.

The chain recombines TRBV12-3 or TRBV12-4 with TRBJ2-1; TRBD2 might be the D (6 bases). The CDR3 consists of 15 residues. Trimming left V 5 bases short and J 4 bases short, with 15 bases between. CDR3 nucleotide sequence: TGTGCCAGCAGTGACCAGCGCGGGATATACAATGAGCAGTTCTTC. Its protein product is CASSDQRGIYNEQFF.

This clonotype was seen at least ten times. The CDR3 DNA sequence: TGTGCCAGCAGCATCCGACAGGGGAACACTGAAGCTTTCTTT. Amino acid sequence: CASSIRQGNTEAFF. The chain recombines TRBV4-2 with TRBJ1-1; 7 nucleotides agree with TRBD1. Germline V gene lookup returns CDR1 LGHNA and CDR2 YNFKEQ. V lost 5 bases, J lost 1 base, and 4 bases stayed unmatched. The CDR3 has 14 amino acids.

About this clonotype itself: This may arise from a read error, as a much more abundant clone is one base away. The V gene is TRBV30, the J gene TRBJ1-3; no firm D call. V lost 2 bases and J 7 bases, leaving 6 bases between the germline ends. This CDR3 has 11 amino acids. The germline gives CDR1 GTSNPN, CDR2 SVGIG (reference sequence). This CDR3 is CAWSNENTIYF. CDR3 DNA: TGTGCCTGGAGTAACGAGAACACCATATATTTT. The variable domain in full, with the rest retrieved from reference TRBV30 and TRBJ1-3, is SQTIHQWPATLVQPVGSPLSLECTVEGTSNPNLYWYRQAAGRGLQLLFYSVGIGQISSEVPQNLSASRPQDRQFILSSKKLLLSDSGFYLCAWSNENTIYFGEGSWLTVV.

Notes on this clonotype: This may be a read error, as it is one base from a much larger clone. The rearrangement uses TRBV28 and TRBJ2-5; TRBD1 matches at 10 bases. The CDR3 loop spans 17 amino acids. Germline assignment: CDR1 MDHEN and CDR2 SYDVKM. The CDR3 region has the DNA TGTGCCTGCAGTTTATGGGATGACAGGGGGCGTCCGGAGACCCAGTACTTC. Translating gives CACSLWDDRGRPETQYF. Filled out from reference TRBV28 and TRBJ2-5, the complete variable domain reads DVKVTQSSRYLVKRTGEKVFLECVQDMDHENMFWYRQDPGLGLRLIYFSYDVKMKEKGDIPEGYSVSREKKERFSLILESASTNQTSMYLCACSLWDDRGRPETQYFGPGTRLLVL.

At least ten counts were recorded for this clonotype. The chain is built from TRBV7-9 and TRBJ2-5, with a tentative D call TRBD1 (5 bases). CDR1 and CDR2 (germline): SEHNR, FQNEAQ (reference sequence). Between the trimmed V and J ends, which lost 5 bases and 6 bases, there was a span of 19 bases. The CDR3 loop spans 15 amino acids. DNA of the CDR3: TGTGCCAGCAGCACCTTGACAGATGCCCGGAAGACCCAGTACTTC. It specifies CASSTLTDARKTQYF.

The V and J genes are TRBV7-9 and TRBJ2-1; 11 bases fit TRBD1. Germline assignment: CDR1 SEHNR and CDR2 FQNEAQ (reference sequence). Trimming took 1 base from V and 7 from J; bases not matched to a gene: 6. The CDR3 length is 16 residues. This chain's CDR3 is CASSLVPGQGGNEQFF. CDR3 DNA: TGTGCCAGCAGCTTAGTTCCGGGACAGGGGGGGAATGAGCAGTTCTTC.

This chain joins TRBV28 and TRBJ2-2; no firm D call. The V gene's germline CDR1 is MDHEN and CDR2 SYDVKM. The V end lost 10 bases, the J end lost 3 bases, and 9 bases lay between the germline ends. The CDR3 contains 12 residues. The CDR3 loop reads CAIGRDTGELFF. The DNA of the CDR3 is TGTGCCATCGGCCGGGACACCGGGGAGCTGTTTTTT. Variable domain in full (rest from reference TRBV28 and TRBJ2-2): DVKVTQSSRYLVKRTGEKVFLECVQDMDHENMFWYRQDPGLGLRLIYFSYDVKMKEKGDIPEGYSVSREKKERFSLILESASTNQTSMYLCAIGRDTGELFFGEGSRLTVL.

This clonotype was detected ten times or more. Here the CDR3 DNA reads TGTGCCAGCAGCTGGTCTAGGAGCACAGATACGCAGTATTTT. It encodes CASSWSRSTDTQYF. The rearrangement links TRBV7-2 to TRBJ2-3; D not certain. Germline V gives CDR1 SGHTA, CDR2 FQGNSA. The CDR3 covers 14 residues. The V gene lost 4 bases and the J gene lost 0 bases, with 8 bases spanning the gap.

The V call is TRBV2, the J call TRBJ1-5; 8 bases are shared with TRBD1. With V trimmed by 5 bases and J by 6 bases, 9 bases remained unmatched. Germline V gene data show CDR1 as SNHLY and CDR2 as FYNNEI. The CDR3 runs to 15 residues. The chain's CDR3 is CASSRRTGLSQPQHF. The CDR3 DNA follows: TGTGCCAGCAGTCGTCGGACAGGGCTGAGTCAGCCCCAGCATTTT.